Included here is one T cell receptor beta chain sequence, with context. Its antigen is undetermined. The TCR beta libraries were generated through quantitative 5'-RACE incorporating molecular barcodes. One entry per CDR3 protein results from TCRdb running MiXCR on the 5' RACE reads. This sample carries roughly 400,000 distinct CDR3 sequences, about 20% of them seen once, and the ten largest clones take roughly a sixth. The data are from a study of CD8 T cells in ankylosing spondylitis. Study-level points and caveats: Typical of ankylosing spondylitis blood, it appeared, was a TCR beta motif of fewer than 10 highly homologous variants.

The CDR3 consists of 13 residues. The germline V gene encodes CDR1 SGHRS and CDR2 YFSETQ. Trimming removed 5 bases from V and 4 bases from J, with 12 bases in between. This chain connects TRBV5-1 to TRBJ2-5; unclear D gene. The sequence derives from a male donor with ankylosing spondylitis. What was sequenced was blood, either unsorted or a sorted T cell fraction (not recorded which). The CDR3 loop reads CASRGIDRETQYF. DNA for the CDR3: TGCGCCAGCAGAGGGATTGACCGAGAGACCCAGTACTTC.